These 31 T cell receptor beta chains originate from one sample sequenced in a study of blood T cell repertoires in COVID-19. The assay was immunoSEQ multiplex PCR, and TCRdb's table has in-frame clones only and misses some. The profile shows about 410,000 clones, 89% of them singletons. Sample: peripheral blood. Receptors originate from a woman aged 40 to 49 with COVID-19, enrolled during active disease.

V gene TRBV5-8 combines with J gene TRBJ1-5; 7 nucleotides match TRBD1. The V gene end was trimmed by 5 bases and the J gene end by 5 bases; junction bases not matched to a gene: 7. CDR1 is SGHTS, CDR2 YDEGEE, per germline. CDR3 length: 14 residues. CDR3 residues: CASSFTGADQPQHF. The CDR3 coding sequence is TGTGCCAGCAGTTTCACAGGGGCCGATCAGCCCCAGCATTTT.

V gene TRBV5-4 combines with J gene TRBJ2-4, with 9 nucleotides matching TRBD1. Germline loops: CDR1 SGHNT, CDR2 YYREEE (reference sequence). This CDR3 is 14 amino acids long. V was clipped by 4 bases and J by 6 bases; unmatched bases: 5. CDR3 in DNA: TGTGCCAGCAGCCAGGGACAGGGAAGAAACATTCAGTACTTC. This codes for CASSQGQGRNIQYF.

The J gene is TRBJ2-7, the V gene TRBV29-1; 11 positions match TRBD2. The CDR3 is 14 residues long. Germline CDR1 reads SQVTM; CDR2 reads ANQGSEA. With 6 bases clipped from V and 2 bases from J, the junction kept 6 bases outside the gene matches. The CDR3 loop reads CSVGLAAFPYEQYF. CDR3 sequence (DNA): TGCAGCGTGGGACTAGCGGCATTCCCCTACGAGCAGTACTTC.

The rearrangement joins TRBV28 to TRBJ2-1; 9 bases match TRBD2. Germline values: CDR1 MDHEN, CDR2 SYDVKM. The V and J ends lost 2 bases and 4 bases, in that order; junction bases with no gene match: 3. The CDR3 runs 15 residues. The DNA of the CDR3 is TGTGCCAGCAGTTTAACTAGCGGGTTTTACAATGAGCAGTTCTTC. This codes for CASSLTSGFYNEQFF.

The genes are TRBV4-2 and TRBJ1-6; perhaps TRBD1 as D (6 bases). The CDR3 consists of 15 residues. Per germline, CDR1 LGHNA and CDR2 YNFKEQ. With 1 base removed from V and 8 bases from J, the gap between germline ends came to 12 bases. CDR3 protein: CASSQVGGGDSPLHF. As DNA, the CDR3 is TGTGCCAGCAGCCAAGTAGGGGGGGGCGATTCACCCCTCCACTTT.

This chain links TRBV27 with TRBJ1-6; D perhaps matches TRBD1 (6 bases). Trimming shortened V by 9 bases and J by 0 bases, and 15 bases separated the two germline ends. CDR3 size: 16 residues. Per germline, CDR1 MNHEY and CDR2 SMNVEV (reference sequence). The CDR3 nucleotides are TGTGCCAGTTGGCCCACAGGGAGCTCCTATAATTCACCCCTCCACTTT. Translating it yields CASWPTGSSYNSPLHF.

This sequence joins TRBV19 and TRBJ1-2; 9 positions match TRBD1. Per the germline V gene, CDR1 is LNHDA and CDR2 is SQIVND (reference sequence). The ends lost 8 bases at V and 8 bases at J; junction bases unmatched: 12. The CDR3 covers 14 residues. In DNA, the CDR3 is TGTGCCAGTTCTATAGGGACAGGGAAAGGAGGCTACACCTTC. Protein sequence: CASSIGTGKGGYTF.

J is TRBJ2-1 and V is TRBV6-1, with D possibly matching TRBD1 (5 bases). CDR1 is MNHNS and CDR2 is SASEGT in the germline V gene. The CDR3 sequence is 17 residues long. With 2 bases removed from V and 4 bases from J, the gap between germline ends came to 18 bases. The CDR3 DNA follows: TGTGCCAGCAGTGAAAGGGATAAGGGAACAGGATACAATGAGCAGTTCTTC. Protein sequence: CASSERDKGTGYNEQFF.

This chain joins TRBV4-3 and TRBJ2-3; D is perhaps TRBD1 (6 bases). Trimming removed 1 base at V and 6 bases at J, with 17 bases between. The CDR3 is 16 residues long. Germline V lookup: CDR1 LGHNA, CDR2 YSLEER. The DNA for the CDR3 is TGCGCCAGCAGCCAAGGCGGACAGATAGGGGTGGATACGCAGTATTTT. Its translation is CASSQGGQIGVDTQYF.

The gene calls are TRBV28 and TRBJ1-5; a possible D gene is TRBD1 (5 bases). This CDR3 comprises 14 residues. Germline lookup yields CDR1 MDHEN and CDR2 SYDVKM. V was shortened by 6 bases and J by 2 bases, with 11 bases between the two germline ends. CDR3 nucleotide sequence: TGTGCCAGCAGGCAGGACATGGGCAATCAGCCCCAGCATTTT. Its protein is CASRQDMGNQPQHF.

The chain employs TRBV19 and TRBJ1-1, with 8 bases lining up with TRBD1. The CDR3 sequence is 17 residues long. The V gene's germline CDR1 is LNHDA and CDR2 SQIVND (reference sequence). With 2 bases clipped from V and 0 bases from J, the junction kept 8 bases outside the gene matches. The CDR3 loop is CASSIRRQGLMNTEAFF. The CDR3 DNA reads as TGTGCCAGTAGTATACGCCGACAGGGGCTGATGAACACTGAAGCTTTCTTT.

This clone came up once. This rearrangement joins TRBV19 to TRBJ1-4; D is uncertain. Germline V CDR1 and CDR2: LNHDA, SQIVND (reference sequence). The CDR3 is 14 amino acids. Trimming left V 7 bases short and J 5 bases short, with 14 bases between. This CDR3 is CASNPFGVNEKLFF. In DNA, the CDR3 is TGTGCCAGTAATCCATTCGGGGTGAATGAAAAACTGTTTTTT.

The chain combines TRBV7-9 with TRBJ1-1; D is uncertain. CDR3 length equals 13 residues. Germline V gene lookup returns CDR1 SEHNR and CDR2 FQNEAQ (reference sequence). Trimming cost V 1 base and J 4 bases, with 7 bases left between them. The CDR3 nucleotides read TGTGCCAGCAGCTTAGGGGCGGGCACTGAAGCTTTCTTT. Its protein product is CASSLGAGTEAFF.

The rearrangement uses TRBV19 and TRBJ2-7; tentatively, D is TRBD2 (5 bases). Germline V gene sequence: CDR1 LNHDA, CDR2 SQIVND (reference sequence). The CDR3 has 13 residues. Trimming removed 5 bases from V and 0 bases from J, with 8 bases in between. CDR3 nucleotides: TGTGCCAGTAGTCCTGGACTCTCCTACGAGCAGTACTTC. Translating it yields CASSPGLSYEQYF.

The V call is TRBV10-2, the J call TRBJ2-5, with D tentatively TRBD2 (5 bases). V lost 4 bases, J lost 1 base, and 13 bases lay in between. This CDR3 is built from 15 residues. CDR1 is WSHSY and CDR2 is SAAADI in the germline V gene. The CDR3 coding sequence is TGCGCCAGCAGTGCGCCTAGCCGATTCCAAGAGACCCAGTACTTC. Protein sequence: CASSAPSRFQETQYF.

The CDR3 loop is CASSYRRLGGGYTF. In DNA form, the CDR3 reads TGTGCCAGCAGCTACCGGAGGCTTGGTGGCGGCTACACCTTC. This chain joins TRBV11-2 and TRBJ1-2, with unresolved D. Germline V CDR1 and CDR2: SGHAT, FQNNGV. Trimming took 4 bases from V and 8 from J, leaving 17 bases between them. The CDR3 contains 14 residues.

V is TRBV28 and J is TRBJ1-5, with D possibly TRBD1 on 6 matching bases. Germline loops: CDR1 MDHEN, CDR2 SYDVKM. V was shortened by 6 bases and J by 6 bases, with 18 bases between the two germline ends. CDR3 length: 15 amino acids. The CDR3 spells CASRYERGNGQPQHF. The CDR3 bases are TGTGCCAGCAGGTATGAAAGGGGGAATGGTCAGCCCCAGCATTTT.

The rearrangement links TRBV7-2 to TRBJ2-3; TRBD2 agrees at 7 bases. Germline V gives CDR1 SGHTA, CDR2 FQGNSA. V trimming: 5 bases; J trimming: 4 bases; junction bases outside the gene matches: 9. The CDR3 contains 15 residues. Written as DNA, the CDR3 is TGTGCCAGCAGCGGGATCCGGGCGGGGGCAGATACGCAGTATTTT. Translated, it gives CASSGIRAGADTQYF. Full variable domain (remainder filled in from reference TRBV7-2 and TRBJ2-3): GAGVSQSPSNKVTEKGKDVELRCDPISGHTALYWYRQSLGQGLEFLIYFQGNSAPDKSGLPSDRFSAERTGGSVSTLTIQRTQQEDSAVYLCASSGIRAGADTQYFGPGTRLTVL.

This chain uses TRBV5-6 with TRBJ2-7, with D perhaps matching TRBD2 (5 bases). Germline CDR1 reads SGHDT; CDR2 reads YYEEEE. The CDR3 loop spans 14 amino acids. Trimming left V 2 bases short and J 3 bases short, with 12 bases between. CDR3 protein: CASSFGGIGYEQYF. CDR3 sequence (DNA): TGTGCCAGCAGCTTTGGAGGAATTGGCTACGAGCAGTACTTC.

Here the CDR3 reads CASSLTSYGQGSGYTF. Here the CDR3 DNA reads TGTGCCAGCAGCTTAACGTCCTACGGACAGGGGTCGGGCTACACCTTC. This chain links TRBV7-3 with TRBJ1-2; TRBD1 matches at 9 bases. The V gene's germline CDR1 is SGHTA and CDR2 FQGTGA. The CDR3 covers 16 residues. V was clipped by 0 bases and J by 8 bases; unmatched bases: 10.

V usage is TRBV5-4 and J usage is TRBJ2-6; possible D gene TRBD2, 5 bases. Trimming took off 2 bases at V and 7 bases at J, with 10 bases between the two ends. The CDR3 spans 14 residues. Germline loops: CDR1 SGHNT, CDR2 YYREEE (reference sequence). CDR3 region: CASSFPREANVLTF. The CDR3, as DNA: TGTGCCAGCAGCTTTCCCCGGGAAGCCAACGTCCTGACTTTC.

The chain combines TRBV29-1 with TRBJ1-4; D possibly corresponds to TRBD1 (5 bases). Deletions cut 4 bases from V and 2 bases from J, with 17 bases between. This CDR3 has 16 residues. From germline, CDR1 is SQVTM and CDR2 ANQGSEA. The CDR3 region has the DNA TGCAGCGTTGTGGGAGGCGGGGGTCATACTAATGAAAAACTGTTTTTT. Amino acid sequence: CSVVGGGGHTNEKLFF.

This chain uses TRBV12-3 or TRBV12-4 with TRBJ1-1; 9 bases align to TRBD1. Germline trimming cut 6 bases from V and 4 bases from J; bases unmatched to any gene: 3. This CDR3 spans 13 amino acids. Here the CDR3 DNA reads TGTGCCAGCAGCAGACAGGGGGGCACTGAAGCTTTCTTT. It codes for CASSRQGGTEAFF.

The CDR3 loop reads CASSSTGTSGSGADTQYF. The CDR3 region has the DNA TGTGCCAGCAGCTCAACCGGGACTAGCGGGAGTGGGGCAGATACGCAGTATTTT. The chain recombines TRBV7-3 with TRBJ2-3, with TRBD2 matching over 14 bases. CDR3 length: 18 amino acids. V lost 4 bases, J lost 4 bases, and 10 bases stayed unmatched. CDR1 and CDR2 from the germline V gene are SGHTA and FQGTGA. The complete variable domain, with remaining parts taken from reference TRBV7-3 and TRBJ2-3, reads GAGVSQTPSNKVTEKGKYVELRCDPISGHTALYWYRQSLGQGPEFLIYFQGTGAADDSGLPNDRFFAVRPEGSVSTLKIQRTERGDSAVYLCASSSTGTSGSGADTQYFGPGTRLTVL.

The chain is built from TRBV5-1 and TRBJ1-1, with TRBD1 identical over 10 bases. V shed 3 bases and J 2 bases; nucleotides not matched to a gene: 4. The CDR3 is 15 residues long. The germline V gene has CDR1 SGHRS and CDR2 YFSETQ. As DNA, the CDR3 is TGCGCCAGCAGCTCCGGGACAGGGGTAAACACTGAAGCTTTCTTT. Amino acid sequence: CASSSGTGVNTEAFF.

The chain joins TRBV7-6 to TRBJ2-7; TRBD1 matches 7 bases. The germline V gene has CDR1 SGHVS and CDR2 FNYEAQ. V dropped 0 bases and J dropped 5; count of bases not matched to a gene: 13. The CDR3 length is 17 residues. CDR3 coding DNA: TGTGCCAGCAGCTTAGCGGTAGACAGGGTAGTGGGGAACGAGCAGTACTTC. Translating it yields CASSLAVDRVVGNEQYF.

This chain connects TRBV10-3 to TRBJ1-2; D is unresolved. V was clipped by 0 bases and J by 1 base, with 9 bases between them. Germline V lookup: CDR1 ENHRY, CDR2 SYGVKD. There are 15 residues in the CDR3. CDR3 in amino acids: CAISESFGVNYGYTF. CDR3 in DNA: TGTGCCATCAGTGAGTCTTTTGGAGTTAACTATGGCTACACCTTC.

The chain combines TRBV13 with TRBJ1-3; D is unclear. CDR3 size: 14 residues. CDR1 and CDR2 (germline): PRHDT, FYEKMQ (reference sequence). Trimming left V 2 bases short and J 3 bases short, with 8 bases between. The CDR3 region has the DNA TGTGCCAGCAGCTTAAGACTTCTTGGAAACACCATATATTTT. It is translated as CASSLRLLGNTIYF.

This sequence joins TRBV7-9 and TRBJ1-1, with unresolved D. This CDR3 spans 13 amino acids. The germline V and J ends were trimmed by 2 bases and 6 bases, with 10 bases remaining between them. Germline V gene sequence: CDR1 SEHNR, CDR2 FQNEAQ (reference sequence). In DNA, the CDR3 is TGTGCCAGCAGCTTATCGGAGGGTTCTGAAGCTTTCTTT. It encodes CASSLSEGSEAFF.

This sequence joins TRBV5-4 and TRBJ2-5, with D possibly TRBD2 on 6 matching bases. CDR3 size: 14 residues. From germline, CDR1 is SGHNT and CDR2 YYREEE (reference sequence). The germline V and J ends were trimmed by 3 bases and 1 base, with 10 bases remaining between them. The CDR3 loop is CASSYGGAQETQYF. As DNA, the CDR3 is TGTGCCAGCAGCTACGGAGGGGCCCAAGAGACCCAGTACTTC.

This clone was seen only once. CDR3 nucleotide sequence: TGTGCCAGCAGCTTAACGTTCAGGGGCTCCTCTGGAAACACCATATATTTT. Residues: CASSLTFRGSSGNTIYF. This chain uses TRBV11-2 with TRBJ1-3; weak D call: TRBD1 (6 bases). The germline V and J ends were trimmed by 2 bases and 0 bases, with 14 bases remaining between them. CDR1 SGHAT and CDR2 FQNNGV come from the germline V gene. CDR3 length: 17 residues.